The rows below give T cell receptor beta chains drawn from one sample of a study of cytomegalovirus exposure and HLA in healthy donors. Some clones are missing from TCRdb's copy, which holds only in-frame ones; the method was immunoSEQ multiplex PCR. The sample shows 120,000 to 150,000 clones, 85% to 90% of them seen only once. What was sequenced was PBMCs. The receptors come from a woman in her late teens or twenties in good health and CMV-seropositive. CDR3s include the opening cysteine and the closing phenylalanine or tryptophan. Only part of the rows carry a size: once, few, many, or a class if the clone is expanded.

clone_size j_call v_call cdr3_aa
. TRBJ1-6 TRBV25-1 CASSEPGQGETLHF
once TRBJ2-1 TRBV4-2 CASSQALSRNNEQFF
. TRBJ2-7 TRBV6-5 CASSPASGNSYEQYF
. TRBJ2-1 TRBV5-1 CASSLEGGRGNEQFF
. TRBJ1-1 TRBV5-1 CASSFRVAGNTEAFF
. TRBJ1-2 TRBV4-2 CASSQGGQGFVYGYTF
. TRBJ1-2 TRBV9 CASSVASGYGYTF
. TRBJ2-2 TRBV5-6 CASREGTGRLIGELFF
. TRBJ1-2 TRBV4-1 CASTHQVEGRDGYTF
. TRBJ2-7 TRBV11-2 CASSPGGGGEQYF
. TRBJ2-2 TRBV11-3 CASSSTRGPGELFF
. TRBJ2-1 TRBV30 CAWSSNNEQFF
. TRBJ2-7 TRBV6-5 CASSLGQGSSYEQYF
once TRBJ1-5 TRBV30 CAWQRDSNQPQHF
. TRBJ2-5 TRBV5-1 CASSLYQETQYF
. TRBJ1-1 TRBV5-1 CASSQGSRQVNTEAFF
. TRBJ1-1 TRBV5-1 CASSYSIRQGSNTEAFF
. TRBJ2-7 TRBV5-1 CASSEDTGQGAPYEQYF
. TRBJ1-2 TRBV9 CASSVGPPGSYGYTF
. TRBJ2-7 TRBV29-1 CSVDGQGSYEQYF